These 6 T cell receptor beta chains were all obtained from the same sample, sequenced in a study of cytomegalovirus exposure and HLA in healthy donors. Primers: 60 Vbeta forward and 13 Jbeta reverse. Sequencing used immunoSEQ multiplex PCR; TCRdb keeps in-frame clones, though not all of them. The repertoire holds about 100,000 clones, about 74% seen once, with 14% in the top ten. The material sequenced was PBMCs. The source of these receptors is a woman aged 40 to 49 in good health and CMV-seropositive.

V gene TRBV10-2 combines with J gene TRBJ2-3; D is perhaps TRBD2 (5 bases). V was pared by 3 bases and J by 2 bases, with 9 bases between. This CDR3 has 14 residues. Germline V gene sequence: CDR1 WSHSY, CDR2 SAAADI. Written as DNA, the CDR3 is TGCGCCAGCAGTGAAGCGGCCCTCACAGATACGCAGTATTTT. Translated, it gives CASSEAALTDTQYF.

The table lists this clone with a count of one. V and J are TRBV5-1 and TRBJ2-2, with TRBD2 identical over 11 bases. J was trimmed by 5 bases and V by 6 bases; bases with no gene match: 6. The CDR3 has 15 amino acids. Germline V lookup: CDR1 SGHRS, CDR2 YFSETQ. CDR3: CASTLGLAETGELFF. For the CDR3, the DNA is TGCGCCAGCACCCTGGGACTAGCGGAAACCGGGGAGCTGTTTTTT. The whole variable domain, remainder taken from reference TRBV5-1 and TRBJ2-2, is KAGVTQTPRYLIKTRGQQVTLSCSPISGHRSVSWYQQTPGQGLQFLFEYFSETQRNKGNFPGRFSGRQFSNSRSEMNVSTLELGDSALYLCASTLGLAETGELFFGEGSRLTVL.

The V gene is TRBV6-5, the J gene TRBJ1-5; tentative D call: TRBD1 (5 bases). Trimming took off 4 bases at V and 0 bases at J, with 10 bases between the two ends. The germline V gene has CDR1 MNHEY and CDR2 SVGAGI. The CDR3 runs to 15 residues. Here the CDR3 reads CASSWGGNSNQPQHF. CDR3 DNA: TGTGCCAGCAGTTGGGGGGGGAATAGCAATCAGCCCCAGCATTTT.

This clone was recorded a few times. DNA for the CDR3: TGTGCCAGCAGCTTAACGGGGTCAAGGTACGAGCAGTACTTC. It yields the protein CASSLTGSRYEQYF. The gene calls are TRBV7-2 and TRBJ2-7; the D gene is possibly TRBD2 (5 bases). The CDR3 has 14 residues. The V gene's germline CDR1 is SGHTA and CDR2 FQGNSA. The V end lost 2 bases, the J end lost 4 bases, and 12 bases lay between the germline ends.

The chain is built from TRBV2 and TRBJ1-3; D unclear. The CDR3 runs 16 residues. V was pared by 5 bases and J by 1 base, with 15 bases between. CDR1 is SNHLY, CDR2 FYNNEI, per germline. The CDR3 DNA reads TGTGCCAGCAGTACCCGATCGCGGTTTTCTGGAAACACCATATATTTT. This gives the protein CASSTRSRFSGNTIYF.

As for this clone: At one boundary the junction diverges from the germline segment, which might be a read error. The genes are TRBV30 and TRBJ2-7, with D perhaps TRBD2 (6 bases). The CDR3 has 17 amino acids. Germline V gives CDR1 GTSNPN, CDR2 SVGIG (reference sequence). DNA of the CDR3: TGTGCCTGGAGTGGGGGTGGGGCGCTGGGGGTGGACTACAAGCAGTACTTC. It encodes CAWSGGGALGVDYKQYF.